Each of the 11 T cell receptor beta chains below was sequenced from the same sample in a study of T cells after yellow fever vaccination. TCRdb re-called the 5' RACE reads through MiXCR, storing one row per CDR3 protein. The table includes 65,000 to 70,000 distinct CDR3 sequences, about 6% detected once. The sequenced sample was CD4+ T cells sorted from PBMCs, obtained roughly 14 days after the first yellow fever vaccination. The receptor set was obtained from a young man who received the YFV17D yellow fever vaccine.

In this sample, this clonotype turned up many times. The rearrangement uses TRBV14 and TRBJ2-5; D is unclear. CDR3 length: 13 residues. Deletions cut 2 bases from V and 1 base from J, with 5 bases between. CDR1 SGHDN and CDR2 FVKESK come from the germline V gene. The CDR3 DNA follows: TGTGCCAGCAGCCAAAACAGCCAAGAGACCCAGTACTTC. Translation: CASSQNSQETQYF.

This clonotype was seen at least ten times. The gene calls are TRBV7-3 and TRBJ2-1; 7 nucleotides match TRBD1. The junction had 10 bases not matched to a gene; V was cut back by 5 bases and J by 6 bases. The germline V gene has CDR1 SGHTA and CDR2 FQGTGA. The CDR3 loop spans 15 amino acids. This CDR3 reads CASSPSQQGINEQFF. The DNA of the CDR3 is TGTGCCAGCAGCCCCTCTCAACAGGGGATCAATGAGCAGTTCTTC.

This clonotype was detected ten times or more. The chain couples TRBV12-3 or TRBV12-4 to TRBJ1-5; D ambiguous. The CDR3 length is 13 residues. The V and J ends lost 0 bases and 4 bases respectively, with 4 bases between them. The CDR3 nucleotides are TGTGCCAGCAGTTTAGCAGAGAATCAGCCCCAGCATTTT. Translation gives CASSLAENQPQHF.

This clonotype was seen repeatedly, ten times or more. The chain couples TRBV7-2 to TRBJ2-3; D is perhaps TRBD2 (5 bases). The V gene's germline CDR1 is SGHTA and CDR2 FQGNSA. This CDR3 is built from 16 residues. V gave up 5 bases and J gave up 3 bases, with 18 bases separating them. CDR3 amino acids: CASSEWASLSTDTQYF. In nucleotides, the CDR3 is TGTGCCAGCAGCGAGTGGGCTAGCCTTTCGACAGATACGCAGTATTTT.

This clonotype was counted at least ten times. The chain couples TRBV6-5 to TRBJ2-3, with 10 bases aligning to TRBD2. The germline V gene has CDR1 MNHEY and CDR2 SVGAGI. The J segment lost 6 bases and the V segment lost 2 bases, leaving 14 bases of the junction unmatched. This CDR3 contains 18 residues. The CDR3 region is CASSYGTSGDPQGDTQYF. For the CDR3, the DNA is TGTGCCAGCAGTTACGGAACTAGCGGGGATCCCCAGGGGGATACGCAGTATTTT.

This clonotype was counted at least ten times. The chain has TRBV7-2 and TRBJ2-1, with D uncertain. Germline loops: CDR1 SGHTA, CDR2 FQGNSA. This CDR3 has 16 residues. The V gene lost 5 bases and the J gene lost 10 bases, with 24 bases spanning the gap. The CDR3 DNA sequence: TGTGCCAGCAGCCCGCCCGGGCAGCCCGTATCCGTGGAGCAGTTCTTC. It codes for CASSPPGQPVSVEQFF.

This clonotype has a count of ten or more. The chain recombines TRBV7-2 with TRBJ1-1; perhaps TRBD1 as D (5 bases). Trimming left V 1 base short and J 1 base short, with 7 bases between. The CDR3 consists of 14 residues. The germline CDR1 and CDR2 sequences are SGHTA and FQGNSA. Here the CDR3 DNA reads TGTGCCAGCAGCTTAGGCAGGGCGAACACTGAAGCTTTCTTT. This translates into CASSLGRANTEAFF.

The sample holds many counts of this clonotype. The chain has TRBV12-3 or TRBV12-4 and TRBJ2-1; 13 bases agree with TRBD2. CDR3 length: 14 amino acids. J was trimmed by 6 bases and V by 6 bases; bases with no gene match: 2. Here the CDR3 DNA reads TGTGCCAGCAGACTAGCGGGGGGGCGCAATGAGCAGTTCTTC. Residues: CASRLAGGRNEQFF.

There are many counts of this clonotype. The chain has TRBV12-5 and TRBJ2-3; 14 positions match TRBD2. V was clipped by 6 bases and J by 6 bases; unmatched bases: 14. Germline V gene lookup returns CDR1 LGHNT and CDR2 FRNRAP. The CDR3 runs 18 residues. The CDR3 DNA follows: TGTGCTAGTGGGACCGGGACTAGCGGGGGTCTTTTTATGGATACGCAGTATTTT. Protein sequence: CASGTGTSGGLFMDTQYF.

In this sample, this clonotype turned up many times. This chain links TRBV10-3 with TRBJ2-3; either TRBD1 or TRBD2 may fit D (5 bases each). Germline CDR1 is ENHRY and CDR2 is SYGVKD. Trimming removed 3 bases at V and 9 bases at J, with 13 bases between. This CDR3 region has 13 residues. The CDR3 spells CAISDEGGTTQYF. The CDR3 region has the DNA TGTGCCATCAGTGATGAGGGTGGGACCACGCAGTATTTT.

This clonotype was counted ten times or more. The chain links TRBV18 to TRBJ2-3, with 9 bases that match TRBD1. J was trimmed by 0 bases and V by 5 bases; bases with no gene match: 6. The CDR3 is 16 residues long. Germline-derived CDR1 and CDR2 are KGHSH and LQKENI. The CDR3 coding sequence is TGTGCCAGCTCAAACAGGGGGCCGACTAGCACAGATACGCAGTATTTT. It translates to CASSNRGPTSTDTQYF.